The clone carrying this T cell receptor (beta chain) showed up just once. This sample stems from a study of blood T cell repertoires in COVID-19. The CDR3 length is 18 residues. V shed 1 base and J shed 0 bases, with 17 bases lying between them. Germline loops: CDR1 SEHNR, CDR2 FQNEAQ (reference sequence). TCRdb's table, derived via immunoSEQ multiplex PCR, lists solely in-frame clones and lacks some. The sample carries some 17,000 clones, more than 65% recorded once. Sequenced input: peripheral blood. V is TRBV7-9 and J is TRBJ2-3, with D perhaps TRBD2 (6 bases). The sequence was collected from a woman aged 70-85 years with active COVID-19. The chain's CDR3 is CASSLGSGAAPSTDTQYF. The DNA for the CDR3 is TGTGCCAGCAGCTTAGGATCGGGAGCGGCTCCTAGCACAGATACGCAGTATTTT.